The 2 T cell receptor beta chains reported below all come from one sample, sequenced in a study of human T cells and chemical hapten exposure. Time point denoted: pre-sensitization, week 0. Treatment given: therapeutic diphenylcyclopropenone sensitization with weekly scalp DPC. TCRdb reprocessed the RACE reads via MiXCR and lists one record per CDR3 protein. This sample carries tens of thousands of distinct CDR3 sequences, about 11% of them seen once, and the ten largest clones take approximately 5.9%. Here the sequenced sample was whole blood, taken in connection with sensitization to the hapten diphenylcyclopropenone (DPC). These receptors were obtained from a young man with alopecia areata. Some clones in this sample may be carry-over from other donors' samples.

This clonotype was observed at least ten times. The chain combines TRBV5-1 with TRBJ2-5; 7 nucleotides align to TRBD1. The length of the CDR3 is 16 residues. The V segment lost 4 bases and the J segment 5 bases; nucleotides outside the gene matches: 14. In germline, CDR1 is SGHRS, CDR2 YFSETQ. The CDR3 nucleotides are TGCGCCAGCAGCAAACATCGACAGGGTAATAGGGAGACCCAGTACTTC. It encodes CASSKHRQGNRETQYF.

This clonotype has at least ten counts. The gene calls are TRBV6-5 and TRBJ2-1; D unresolved. Trimming shortened V by 2 bases and J by 9 bases, and 11 bases separated the two germline ends. Looked up from germline, CDR1 is MNHEY and CDR2 is SVGAGI. The CDR3 sequence is 13 residues long. The DNA for the CDR3 is TGTGCCAGCAGTTACGAACATTGGGGTGAGCAGTTCTTC. It is translated as CASSYEHWGEQFF.